The 17 T cell receptor beta chains reported below all come from one sample, sequenced in a study of TIL therapy for anti-PD-1-resistant metastatic lung cancer. This sample's time point: pre-treatment sample, taken before nivolumab and TIL therapy. This was the immunoSEQ v3 assay. Profiled with immunoSEQ multiplex PCR; TCRdb holds only in-frame clones, not every one. The table includes under 70,000 clones, around 87% detected once. Sequenced material: blood, taken at baseline. These receptor sequences come from a person aged 25-85 years with non-small cell lung cancer.

This chain links TRBV4-1 with TRBJ2-1; 8 bases are a match to TRBD1. V gave up 0 bases and J gave up 9 bases; unmatched junction bases: 4. This CDR3 has 14 residues. The germline V gene has CDR1 MGHRA and CDR2 YSYEKL. The CDR3 nucleotides read TGCGCCAGCAGCCAAGAACTCAGGGGGCCTGAGCAGTTCTTC. Translating it yields CASSQELRGPEQFF.

V is TRBV5-1 and J is TRBJ2-1; 12 bases are shared with TRBD2. The CDR3 is 16 amino acids. Germline V gene lookup returns CDR1 SGHRS and CDR2 YFSETQ. Trimming at V came to 0 bases and at J to 10 bases, leaving 8 bases not matched to a gene. The CDR3 coding sequence is TGCGCCAGCAGCTTGGAACCTAGCGGGGGGGAGCTAGAGCAGTTCTTC. It specifies CASSLEPSGGELEQFF.

V gene TRBV12-5 combines with J gene TRBJ1-2; D remains unclear. Looked up from germline, CDR1 is LGHNT and CDR2 is FRNRAP. The CDR3 length is 12 residues. V shed 5 bases and J shed 2 bases, with 6 bases lying between them. In DNA, the CDR3 is TGTGCTAGTGGTATAGCCAACTATGGCTACACCTTC. Translating it yields CASGIANYGYTF.

The chain joins TRBV27 to TRBJ1-2; 8 positions match TRBD1. The CDR3 loop spans 11 amino acids. V lost 8 bases to trimming and J lost 8 bases; unmatched junction nucleotides: 4. From germline, CDR1 is MNHEY and CDR2 SMNVEV (reference sequence). As DNA, the CDR3 is TGTGCCAGCGGCGGGACAGGAGGCTACACCTTC. Translation gives CASGGTGGYTF.

By sample fraction, this clone is medium-sized (0.01 to 0.1%). The genes are TRBV9 and TRBJ1-2, with D possibly matching TRBD1 (6 bases). CDR1 SGDLS and CDR2 YYNGEE come from the germline V gene. Trimming pared 0 bases from V and 4 bases from J, leaving 16 bases between. CDR3 length equals 16 residues. Here the CDR3 reads CASSVAPTGNIYGYTF. CDR3 nucleotide sequence: TGTGCCAGCAGCGTAGCCCCAACAGGGAATATCTATGGCTACACCTTC.

This clone was picked up one time. The V and J genes are TRBV7-9 and TRBJ2-3, with TRBD1 matching 8 bases. The CDR3 has 17 residues. The ends lost 8 bases at V and 1 base at J; junction bases unmatched: 14. CDR1 and CDR2 from the germline V gene are SEHNR and FQNEAQ (reference sequence). Here the CDR3 DNA reads TGTGCCAGCGGTTCGATCGTGGACAGGGAACGCACAGATACGCAGTATTTT. Residues: CASGSIVDRERTDTQYF.

Here the CDR3 DNA reads TGTGCCAGCTGTCGCAGGGCAAACACTGAAGCTTTCTTT. This translates into CASCRRANTEAFF. The genes are TRBV2 and TRBJ1-1; D possibly corresponds to TRBD1 (5 bases). CDR3 length equals 13 residues. V was clipped by 8 bases and J by 2 bases, with 12 bases between them. Germline V lookup: CDR1 SNHLY, CDR2 FYNNEI.

The chain employs TRBV18 and TRBJ2-3, with D uncertain. Germline CDR1 KGHSH, CDR2 LQKENI. Trimming cost V 0 bases and J 0 bases, with 4 bases left between them. The CDR3 is 14 residues long. The CDR3 sequence is CASSPPVSTDTQYF. The CDR3, as DNA: TGTGCCAGCTCACCACCCGTCAGCACAGATACGCAGTATTTT. Full variable domain (rest looked up from reference TRBV18 and TRBJ2-3): NAGVMQNPRHLVRRRGQEARLRCSPMKGHSHVYWYRQLPEEGLKFMVYLQKENIIDESGMPKERFSAEFPKEGPSILRIQQVVRGDSAAYFCASSPPVSTDTQYFGPGTRLTVL.

This clone appeared once. The rearrangement joins TRBV15 to TRBJ1-2; D remains ambiguous. From germline, CDR1 is LNHNV and CDR2 YYDKDF (reference sequence). This CDR3 has 14 residues. V shed 4 bases and J shed 8 bases, with 17 bases lying between them. Written as DNA, the CDR3 is TGTGCCACCAGCATCGACGGCCATATAGGCGGCTACACCTTC. Amino acid sequence: CATSIDGHIGGYTF.

The rearrangement links TRBV21-1 to TRBJ1-1; no check of the table's D call, TRBD1, against the DNA was made. TRBV21-1 is designated a pseudogene. The CDR3 is made up of 17 amino acids. CDR3 nucleotides: TGTGCCAGCAGCAAAGGCGAGCCTACAGTGCAGAACACTGAAGCTTTCTTT. It specifies CASSKGEPTVQNTEAFF.

This clone was counted once. This chain connects TRBV5-1 to TRBJ2-1; weak D call: TRBD1 (5 bases). The CDR3 runs 16 residues. V was pared by 4 bases and J by 0 bases, with 14 bases between. Germline V gives CDR1 SGHRS, CDR2 YFSETQ. CDR3 in amino acids: CASSPRPGFSYNEQFF. The CDR3 DNA reads as TGCGCCAGCAGCCCCCGTCCAGGGTTCTCCTACAATGAGCAGTTCTTC.

This chain connects TRBV7-2 to TRBJ2-1, with D hard to call. The CDR3 has 13 residues. Trimming pared 1 base from V and 5 bases from J, leaving 6 bases between. The V gene's germline CDR1 is SGHTA and CDR2 FQGNSA. The CDR3, as DNA: TGTGCCAGCAGCTTAGGTATAGACAATGAGCAGTTCTTC. Translating gives CASSLGIDNEQFF.

The chain joins TRBV10-3 to TRBJ1-5; D unclear. Trimming shortened V by 4 bases and J by 9 bases, and 28 bases separated the two germline ends. This CDR3 region has 18 residues. Germline loops: CDR1 ENHRY, CDR2 SYGVKD. The CDR3 DNA reads TGTGCCATCAGTGCCCTAGGTGGGCGACACGGACTTTGGGTGCCCCAGCATTTT. This gives the protein CAISALGGRHGLWVPQHF.

This clone was counted a single time. The rearrangement links TRBV19 to TRBJ1-6; D is perhaps TRBD1 (6 bases). V was clipped by 5 bases and J by 10 bases, with 21 bases between them. Germline V gives CDR1 LNHDA, CDR2 SQIVND (reference sequence). The CDR3 has 16 amino acids. The CDR3 coding sequence is TGTGCCAGTAGTCCCGCGAGGGGGGCCCCCGGGTCACCCCTCCACTTT. Its protein is CASSPARGAPGSPLHF.

As DNA, the CDR3 is TGTGCCTGGAGTGTATCTGGGGTTTATGGCTACACCTTC. Translated, it gives CAWSVSGVYGYTF. This chain links TRBV30 with TRBJ1-2; D is undetermined. The length of the CDR3 is 13 residues. CDR1 is GTSNPN and CDR2 is SVGIG in the germline V gene (reference sequence). The V end was cut by 0 bases, the J end by 5 bases, with 10 bases between.

In nucleotides, the CDR3 is TGTGCCAGCAGTGAGGGGGCCGCGGCTTCGCCCCAGCATTTT. Translation gives CASSEGAAASPQHF. The rearrangement uses TRBV6-4 and TRBJ1-5; a weak D match, TRBD1 (6 bases). This CDR3 contains 14 residues. CDR1 MRHNA and CDR2 SNTAGT come from the germline V gene. V was cut by 3 bases and J by 9 bases, with 15 bases left in between.

The sample holds a few counts of this clone. This chain links TRBV28 with TRBJ1-2; 7 bases are shared with TRBD1. The V segment lost 6 bases and the J segment 3 bases; nucleotides outside the gene matches: 4. Germline values: CDR1 MDHEN, CDR2 SYDVKM. The CDR3 is 13 residues long. CDR3 protein: CASRKGTDYGYTF. The CDR3 DNA follows: TGTGCCAGCAGGAAGGGGACAGACTATGGCTACACCTTC.